A selection of T cell receptor beta chains follows, all from one sample in a study of cytomegalovirus exposure and HLA in healthy donors. Sequenced by immunoSEQ multiplex PCR; TCRdb stores in-frame clones only, minus some. The data show approximately 120,000 clones, 72% seen once. The specimen sequenced was PBMCs. All receptors derive from a man aged 25-45 years in good health and CMV-seronegative. The CDR3 runs from the conserved cysteine through the conserved F or W. D genes are given only for firm matches. Clone size is not always given. Where it is, it says once, few, many or a class for expanded clones.

v_gene	d_gene	abundance	j_gene	CDR3nt	CDR3aa
TRBV29-1	.	.	TRBJ1-2	TGCAGCGTTGAACGCGGGGGCCTGTATTACGGCTACACCTTC	CSVERGGLYYGYTF
TRBV5-1	TRBD2	few	TRBJ2-1	TGCGCCAGCAGTCCTACGGGGGGTTTATCCTACAATGAGCAGTTCTTC	CASSPTGGLSYNEQFF
TRBV7-2	.	.	TRBJ1-1	TGTGCCAGCAGCTTTAGGGGCGGGGGGAACACTGAAGCTTTCTTT	CASSFRGGGNTEAFF
TRBV2	TRBD2	.	TRBJ2-1	TGTGCCAGCATTTGGGTCCGGGGGGACCGAAGACAGTTCTTC	CASIWVRGDRRQFF
TRBV21-1	.	once	TRBJ2-7	TGTGCCAGCAGCAAAATTCGGGGGGCGCGAATCGAGCAGTACTTC	CASSKIRGARIEQYF
TRBV7-6	.	.	TRBJ2-7	TGTGCCAGCAGCTTGAGTACAGGGACCAGCCACGAGCAGTACTTC	CASSLSTGTSHEQYF
TRBV4-1	TRBD2	.	TRBJ2-7	TGCGCCAGCAGCCAAGATCCGGCTAGCGGGGGTTACGAGCAGTACTTC	CASSQDPASGGYEQYF
TRBV5-8	.	few	TRBJ1-1	TGTGCCAGCAGCCCCACTTGGACTGAAGCTTTCTTT	CASSPTWTEAFF
TRBV6-4	TRBD1	once	TRBJ2-2	TGTGCCAGCAGCTCGGACAGGGCCTCCGGGGAGCTGTTTTTT	CASSSDRASGELFF
TRBV6-5	.	.	TRBJ1-3	TGTGCCAGCAGTTACTCCCCAGGTGTCGGAAACACCATATATTTT	CASSYSPGVGNTIYF
TRBV7-9	.	.	TRBJ2-2	TGTTCCAGCAGCTTAGGTTTGTCTAGCCAACACGCTACCGGGGAGCTGTTTTTT	CSSSLGLSSQHATGELFF
TRBV7-9	.	.	TRBJ2-3	TGTTCCAGCAGACATAGGGGTCCCCCTAGCACAGATACGCAGTATTTT	CSSRHRGPPSTDTQYF
TRBV5-1	TRBD1	.	TRBJ1-1	TGCGCCAGCAGCCCTACCCGGGGACAGTCAAACACTGAAGCTTTCTTT	CASSPTRGQSNTEAFF
TRBV4-2	.	.	TRBJ2-7	TGTGCCAGCAGCCCGCGGGGGCCTTACGAGCAGTACTTC	CASSPRGPYEQYF
TRBV27	.	few	TRBJ1-6	TGTGCCAGCAGCCCGATCTCCAGTTATTCACCCCTCCACTTT	CASSPISSYSPLHF